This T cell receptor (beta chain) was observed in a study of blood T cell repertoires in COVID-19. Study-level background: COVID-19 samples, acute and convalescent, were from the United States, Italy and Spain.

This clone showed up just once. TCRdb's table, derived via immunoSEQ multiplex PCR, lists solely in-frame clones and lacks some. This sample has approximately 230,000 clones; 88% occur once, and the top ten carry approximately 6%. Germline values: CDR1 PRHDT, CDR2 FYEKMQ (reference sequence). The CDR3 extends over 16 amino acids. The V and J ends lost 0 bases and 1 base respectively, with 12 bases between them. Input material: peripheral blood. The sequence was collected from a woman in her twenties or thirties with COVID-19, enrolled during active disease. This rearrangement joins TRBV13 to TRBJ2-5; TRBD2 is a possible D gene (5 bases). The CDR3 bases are TGTGCCAGCAGCTTAGGCCAAAGGACTGGCCAAGAGACCCAGTACTTC. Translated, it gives CASSLGQRTGQETQYF.